The 10 T cell receptor beta chains listed next were all sequenced from one sample in a study of shared clonotypes between healthy human individuals. TCRdb keeps only in-frame clones here, not all; method: immunoSEQ multiplex PCR. The table lists some 2,500,000 clones, approximately 90% of them singletons. Sequencing used naive CD4+ T cells from PBMCs. Subset denoted: CD45RA+ positively selected. The receptors were gathered from a man between 18 and 29 years old in good health. Some clones in this sample may be carry-over from other donors' samples.

A single count supports this clone. This rearrangement joins TRBV6-6 to TRBJ2-5, with D tentatively TRBD1 (6 bases). The germline V gene has CDR1 MNHNY and CDR2 SVGAGI (reference sequence). The CDR3 is 15 amino acids. V gave up 6 bases and J gave up 4 bases, with 18 bases separating them. The DNA of the CDR3 is TGTGCCAGCAGCCGCCCGACACAGGGTCGAGAGACCCAGTACTTC. Its translation: CASSRPTQGRETQYF.

The chain is built from TRBV28 and TRBJ2-7; 7 nucleotides agree with TRBD2. J was trimmed by 1 base and V by 11 bases; bases with no gene match: 11. CDR1 MDHEN and CDR2 SYDVKM come from the germline V gene. The CDR3 consists of 14 residues. CDR3 sequence (DNA): TGTGCCCTTGGGACGGCTAGCGGTTCCTACGAGCAGTACTTC. It codes for CALGTASGSYEQYF.

V and J are TRBV6-4 and TRBJ2-7; no definite D call. CDR3 length: 14 residues. The germline CDR1 and CDR2 sequences are MRHNA and SNTAGT. Trimming left V 6 bases short and J 2 bases short, with 14 bases between. The CDR3 nucleotides are TGTGCCAGCAGCCTCGCCGGCGGCCCCTACGAGCAGTACTTC. Its protein is CASSLAGGPYEQYF.

CDR3 sequence (DNA): TGTGCCAGCAGTTTCCGCGTCGCAAGCTCTGGGGCCAACGTCCTGACTTTC. It is translated as CASSFRVASSGANVLTF. This chain connects TRBV28 to TRBJ2-6; D uncertain. Germline assignment: CDR1 MDHEN and CDR2 SYDVKM. Trimming removed 3 bases from V and 0 bases from J, with 12 bases in between. The CDR3 loop spans 17 amino acids.

The chain combines TRBV6-5 with TRBJ1-6; 7 bases match TRBD1. Germline trimming cut 5 bases from V and 7 bases from J; bases unmatched to any gene: 8. The CDR3 consists of 15 residues. Germline-derived CDR1 and CDR2 are MNHEY and SVGAGI. In nucleotides, the CDR3 is TGTGCCAGCAGTCGTCCTGGGACAGAAAATTCACCCCTCCACTTT. Translation gives CASSRPGTENSPLHF.

This chain joins TRBV2 and TRBJ1-3; D call uncertain. V was pared by 6 bases and J by 2 bases, with 8 bases between. This CDR3 has 13 residues. Per the germline V gene, CDR1 is SNHLY and CDR2 is FYNNEI. CDR3 region: CASSPMTGNTIYF. Here the CDR3 DNA reads TGTGCCAGCAGCCCAATGACTGGAAACACCATATATTTT.

The V and J genes are TRBV28 and TRBJ2-7, with TRBD1 identical over 7 bases. This CDR3 region has 15 residues. The V and J ends lost 6 bases and 4 bases, in that order; junction bases with no gene match: 12. Germline V CDR1 and CDR2: MDHEN, SYDVKM. The CDR3: CASSLGGGILYEQYF. CDR3 DNA: TGTGCCAGCAGCCTAGGGGGCGGAATTTTATACGAGCAGTACTTC.

A word on this clone: At the DNA level, this CDR3 is encoded by other sequences in the same sample as well. This rearrangement joins TRBV2 to TRBJ1-2, with D uncertain. This CDR3 region has 12 residues. Between the trimmed V and J ends, which lost 6 bases and 1 base, there was a span of 6 bases. Germline CDR1 and CDR2: SNHLY and FYNNEI. CDR3 in DNA: TGTGCCAGCAGAGAGCTTAACTATGGCTACACCTTC. Its protein product is CASRELNYGYTF.

This clone was seen a single time. CDR3 DNA sequence: TGTGCCAGCAGGGTTGGGGCGGGGGGCTCCTACGAGCAGTACTTC. It translates to CASRVGAGGSYEQYF. The chain links TRBV6-1 to TRBJ2-7; 8 nucleotides align to TRBD2. V shed 6 bases and J 0 bases; nucleotides not matched to a gene: 7. The CDR3 contains 15 residues. Germline CDR1 reads MNHNS; CDR2 reads SASEGT.

The chain uses TRBV28 and TRBJ2-7; 16 bases align to TRBD2. Losses at the gene ends were 10 bases for V and 2 bases for J; bases not matched to a gene: 5. The CDR3 length is 15 residues. Germline V lookup: CDR1 MDHEN, CDR2 SYDVKM. CDR3 sequence reads: CAKPGLAGGPYEQYF. The CDR3 region has the DNA TGTGCCAAACCGGGACTAGCGGGAGGGCCCTACGAGCAGTACTTC.